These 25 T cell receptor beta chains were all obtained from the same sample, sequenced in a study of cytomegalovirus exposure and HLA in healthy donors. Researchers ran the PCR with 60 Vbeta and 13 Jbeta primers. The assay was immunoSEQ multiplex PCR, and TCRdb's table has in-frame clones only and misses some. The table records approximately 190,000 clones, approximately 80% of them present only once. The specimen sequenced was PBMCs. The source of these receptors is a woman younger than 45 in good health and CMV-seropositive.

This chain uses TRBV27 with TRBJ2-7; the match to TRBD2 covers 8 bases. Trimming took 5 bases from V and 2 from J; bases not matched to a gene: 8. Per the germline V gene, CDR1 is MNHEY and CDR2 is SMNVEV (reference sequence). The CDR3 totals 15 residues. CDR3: CASSNSGDGAYEQYF. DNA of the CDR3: TGTGCCAGCAGTAATAGCGGGGATGGTGCCTACGAGCAGTACTTC.

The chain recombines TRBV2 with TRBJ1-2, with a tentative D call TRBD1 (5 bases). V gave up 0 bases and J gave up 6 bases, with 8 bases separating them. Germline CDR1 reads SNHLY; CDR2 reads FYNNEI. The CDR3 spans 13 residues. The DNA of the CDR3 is TGTGCCAGCAGTGAAGCTTGGGGGGATGGCTACACCTTC. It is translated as CASSEAWGDGYTF.

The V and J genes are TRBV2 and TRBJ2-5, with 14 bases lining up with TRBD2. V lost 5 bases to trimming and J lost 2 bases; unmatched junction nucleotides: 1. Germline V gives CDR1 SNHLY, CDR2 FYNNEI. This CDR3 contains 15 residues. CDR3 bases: TGTGCCAGCAGTCGACTAGCGGGAGGGCAAGAGACCCAGTACTTC. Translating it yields CASSRLAGGQETQYF.

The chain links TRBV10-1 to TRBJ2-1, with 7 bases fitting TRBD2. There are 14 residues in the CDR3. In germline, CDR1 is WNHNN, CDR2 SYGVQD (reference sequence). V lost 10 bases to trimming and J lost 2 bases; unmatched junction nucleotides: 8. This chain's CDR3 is CAIKSSGTYNEQFF. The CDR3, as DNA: TGCGCCATCAAGTCTAGCGGAACCTACAATGAGCAGTTCTTC.

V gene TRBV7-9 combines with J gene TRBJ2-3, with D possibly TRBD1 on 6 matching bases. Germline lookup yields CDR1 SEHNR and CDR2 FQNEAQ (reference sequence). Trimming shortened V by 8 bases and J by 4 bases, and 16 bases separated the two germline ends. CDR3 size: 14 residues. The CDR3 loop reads CASSTGTLPDTQYF. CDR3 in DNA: TGTGCCAGCTCCACAGGGACACTCCCAGATACGCAGTATTTT.

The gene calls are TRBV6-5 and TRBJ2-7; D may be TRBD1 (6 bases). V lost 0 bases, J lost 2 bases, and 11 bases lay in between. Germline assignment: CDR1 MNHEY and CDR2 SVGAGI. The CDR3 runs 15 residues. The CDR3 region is CASSYSPGTTYEQYF. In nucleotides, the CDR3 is TGTGCCAGCAGTTACTCCCCCGGGACAACCTACGAGCAGTACTTC.

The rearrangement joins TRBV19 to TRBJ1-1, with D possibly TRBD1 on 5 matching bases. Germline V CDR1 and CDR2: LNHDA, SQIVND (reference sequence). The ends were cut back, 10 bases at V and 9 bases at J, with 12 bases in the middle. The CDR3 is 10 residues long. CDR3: CATLEGKAFF. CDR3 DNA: TGTGCCACCCTGGAGGGGAAAGCTTTCTTT. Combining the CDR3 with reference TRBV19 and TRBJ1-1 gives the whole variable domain DGGITQSPKYLFRKEGQNVTLSCEQNLNHDAMYWYRQDPGQGLRLIYYSQIVNDFQKGDIAEGYSVSREKKESFPLTVTSAQKNPTAFYLCATLEGKAFFGQGTRLTVV.

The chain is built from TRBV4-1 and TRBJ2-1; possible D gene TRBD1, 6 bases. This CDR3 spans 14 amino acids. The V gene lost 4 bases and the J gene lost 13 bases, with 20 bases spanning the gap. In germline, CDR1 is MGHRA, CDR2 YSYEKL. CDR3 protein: CASSRGMGAIGQFF. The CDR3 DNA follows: TGCGCCAGCAGCCGAGGCATGGGGGCGATAGGTCAGTTCTTC.

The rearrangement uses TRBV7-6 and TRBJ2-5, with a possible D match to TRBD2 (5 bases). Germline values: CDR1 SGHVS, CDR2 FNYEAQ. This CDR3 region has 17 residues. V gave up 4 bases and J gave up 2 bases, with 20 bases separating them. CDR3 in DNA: TGTGCCAGCAGCTCCTCCACTAGGCTGCTGAAGCAAGAGACCCAGTACTTC. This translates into CASSSSTRLLKQETQYF. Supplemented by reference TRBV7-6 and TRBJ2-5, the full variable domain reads GAGVSQSPRYKVTKRGQDVALRCDPISGHVSLYWYRQALGQGPEFLTYFNYEAQQDKSGLPNDRFSAERPEGSISTLTIQRTEQRDSAMYRCASSSSTRLLKQETQYFGPGTRLLVL.

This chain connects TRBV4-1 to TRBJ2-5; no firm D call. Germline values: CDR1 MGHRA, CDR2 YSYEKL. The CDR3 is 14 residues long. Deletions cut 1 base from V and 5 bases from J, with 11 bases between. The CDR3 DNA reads TGCGCCAGCAGCCAAGGGCGAGCAGGTGAGACCCAGTACTTC. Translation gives CASSQGRAGETQYF.

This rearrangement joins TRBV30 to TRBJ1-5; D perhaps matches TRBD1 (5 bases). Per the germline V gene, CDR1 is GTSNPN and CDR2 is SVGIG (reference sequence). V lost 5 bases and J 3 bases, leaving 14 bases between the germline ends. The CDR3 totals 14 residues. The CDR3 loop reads CAWQGGAINQPQHF. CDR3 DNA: TGTGCCTGGCAAGGAGGGGCCATCAATCAGCCCCAGCATTTT.

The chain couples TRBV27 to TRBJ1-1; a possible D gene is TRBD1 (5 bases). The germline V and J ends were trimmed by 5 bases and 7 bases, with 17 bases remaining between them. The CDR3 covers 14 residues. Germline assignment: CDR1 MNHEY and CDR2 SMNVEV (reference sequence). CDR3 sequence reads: CASSERTPPYEAFF. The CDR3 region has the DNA TGTGCCAGCAGTGAAAGGACACCTCCTTATGAAGCTTTCTTT.

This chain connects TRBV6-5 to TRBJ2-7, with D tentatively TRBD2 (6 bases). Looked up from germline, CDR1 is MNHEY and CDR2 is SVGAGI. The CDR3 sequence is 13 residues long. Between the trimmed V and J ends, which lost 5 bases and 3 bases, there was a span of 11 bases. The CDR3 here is CASSETAGYEQYF. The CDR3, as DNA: TGTGCCAGCAGTGAAACAGCGGGCTACGAGCAGTACTTC.

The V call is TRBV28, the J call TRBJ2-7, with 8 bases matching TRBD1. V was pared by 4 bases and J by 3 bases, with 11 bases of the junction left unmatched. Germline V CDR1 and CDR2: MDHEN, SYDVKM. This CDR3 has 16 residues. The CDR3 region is CASSSRTIGQGYEQYF. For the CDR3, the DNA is TGTGCCAGCAGTTCCCGAACTATAGGACAGGGCTACGAGCAGTACTTC.

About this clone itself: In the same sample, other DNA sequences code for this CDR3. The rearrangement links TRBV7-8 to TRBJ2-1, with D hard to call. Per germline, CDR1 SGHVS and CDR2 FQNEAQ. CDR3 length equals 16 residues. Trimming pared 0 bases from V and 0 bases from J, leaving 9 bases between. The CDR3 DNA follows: TGTGCCAGCAGCTTAGCCGAGGAAAGCTCCTACAATGAGCAGTTCTTC. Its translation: CASSLAEESSYNEQFF.

The CDR3 is CSIWHGGEQFF. CDR3 nucleotide sequence: TGCAGTATTTGGCACGGGGGTGAGCAGTTCTTC. The chain couples TRBV20-1 to TRBJ2-1, with D tentatively TRBD2 (6 bases). Trimming took off 8 bases at V and 9 bases at J, with 14 bases between the two ends. The V gene's germline CDR1 is DFQATT and CDR2 SNEGSKA (reference sequence). The length of the CDR3 is 11 residues.

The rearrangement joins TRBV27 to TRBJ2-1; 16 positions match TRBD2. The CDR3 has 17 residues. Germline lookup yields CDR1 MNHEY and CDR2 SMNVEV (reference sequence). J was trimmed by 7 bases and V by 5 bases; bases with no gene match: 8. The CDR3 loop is CASSTQGLAGGPNEQFF. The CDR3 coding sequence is TGTGCCAGCAGTACCCAGGGACTAGCGGGGGGGCCTAATGAGCAGTTCTTC.

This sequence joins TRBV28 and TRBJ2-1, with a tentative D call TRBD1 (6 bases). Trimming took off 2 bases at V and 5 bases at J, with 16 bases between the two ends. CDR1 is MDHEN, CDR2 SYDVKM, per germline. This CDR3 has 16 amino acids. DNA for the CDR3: TGTGCCAGCAGTTTACATCAGGGGCAGGGTCACAATGAGCAGTTCTTC. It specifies CASSLHQGQGHNEQFF.

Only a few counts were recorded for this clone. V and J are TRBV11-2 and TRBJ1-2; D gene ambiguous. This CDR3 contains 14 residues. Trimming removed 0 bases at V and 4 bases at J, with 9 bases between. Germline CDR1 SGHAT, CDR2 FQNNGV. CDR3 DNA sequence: TGTGCCAGCAGCTTAGATCTGTCCAGCTATGGCTACACCTTC. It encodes CASSLDLSSYGYTF.

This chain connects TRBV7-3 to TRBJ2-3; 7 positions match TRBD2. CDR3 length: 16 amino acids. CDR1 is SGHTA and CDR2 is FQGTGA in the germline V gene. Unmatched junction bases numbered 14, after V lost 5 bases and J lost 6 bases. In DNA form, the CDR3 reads TGTGCCAGCAGCCTCGTCAAGGGAGGGCTCTGGGATACGCAGTATTTT. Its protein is CASSLVKGGLWDTQYF.

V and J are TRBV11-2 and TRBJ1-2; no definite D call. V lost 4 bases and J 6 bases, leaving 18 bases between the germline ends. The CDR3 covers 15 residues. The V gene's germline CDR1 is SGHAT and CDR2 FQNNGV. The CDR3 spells CASSSARTNLHGYTF. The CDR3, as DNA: TGTGCCAGCAGCTCTGCAAGGACTAATTTGCATGGCTACACCTTC.

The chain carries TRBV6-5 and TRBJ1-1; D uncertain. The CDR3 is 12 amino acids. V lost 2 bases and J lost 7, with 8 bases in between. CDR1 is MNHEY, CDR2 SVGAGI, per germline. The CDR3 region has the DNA TGTGCCAGCAGTTACAACTTAAATGAAGCTTTCTTT. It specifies CASSYNLNEAFF.

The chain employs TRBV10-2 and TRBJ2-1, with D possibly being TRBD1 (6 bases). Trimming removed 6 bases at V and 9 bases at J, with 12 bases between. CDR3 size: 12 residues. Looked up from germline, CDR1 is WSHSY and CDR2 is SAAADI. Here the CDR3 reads CASRSTGGEQFF. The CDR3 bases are TGCGCCAGCAGATCGACAGGTGGTGAGCAGTTCTTC.

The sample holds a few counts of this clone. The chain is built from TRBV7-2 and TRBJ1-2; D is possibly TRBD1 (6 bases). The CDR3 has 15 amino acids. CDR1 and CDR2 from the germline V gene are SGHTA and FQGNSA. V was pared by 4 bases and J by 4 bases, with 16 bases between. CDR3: CASSSRPTGFYGYTF. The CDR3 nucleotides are TGTGCCAGCAGCTCTCGCCCGACAGGTTTCTATGGCTACACCTTC. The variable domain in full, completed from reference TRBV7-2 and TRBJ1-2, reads GAGVSQSPSNKVTEKGKDVELRCDPISGHTALYWYRQSLGQGLEFLIYFQGNSAPDKSGLPSDRFSAERTGGSVSTLTIQRTQQEDSAVYLCASSSRPTGFYGYTFGSGTRLTVV.

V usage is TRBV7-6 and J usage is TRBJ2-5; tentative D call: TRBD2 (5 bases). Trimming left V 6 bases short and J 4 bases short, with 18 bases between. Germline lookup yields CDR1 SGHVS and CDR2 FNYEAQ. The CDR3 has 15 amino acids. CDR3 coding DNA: TGTGCCAGCAGTCCCGAAGGGAGTGGCATAGAGACCCAGTACTTC. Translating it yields CASSPEGSGIETQYF.